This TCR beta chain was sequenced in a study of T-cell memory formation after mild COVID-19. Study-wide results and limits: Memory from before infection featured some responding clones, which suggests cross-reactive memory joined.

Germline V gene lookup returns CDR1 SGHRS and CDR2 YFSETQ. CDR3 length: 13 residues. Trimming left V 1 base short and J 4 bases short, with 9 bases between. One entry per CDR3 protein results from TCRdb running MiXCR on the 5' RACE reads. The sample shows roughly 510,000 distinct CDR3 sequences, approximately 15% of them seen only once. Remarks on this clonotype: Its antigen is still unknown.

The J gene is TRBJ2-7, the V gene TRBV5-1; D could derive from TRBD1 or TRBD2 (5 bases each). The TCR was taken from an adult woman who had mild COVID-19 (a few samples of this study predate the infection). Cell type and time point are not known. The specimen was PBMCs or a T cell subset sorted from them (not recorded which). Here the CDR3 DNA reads TGCGCCAGCAGCTTGATAGGGGAGTACGAGCAGTACTTC. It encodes CASSLIGEYEQYF.